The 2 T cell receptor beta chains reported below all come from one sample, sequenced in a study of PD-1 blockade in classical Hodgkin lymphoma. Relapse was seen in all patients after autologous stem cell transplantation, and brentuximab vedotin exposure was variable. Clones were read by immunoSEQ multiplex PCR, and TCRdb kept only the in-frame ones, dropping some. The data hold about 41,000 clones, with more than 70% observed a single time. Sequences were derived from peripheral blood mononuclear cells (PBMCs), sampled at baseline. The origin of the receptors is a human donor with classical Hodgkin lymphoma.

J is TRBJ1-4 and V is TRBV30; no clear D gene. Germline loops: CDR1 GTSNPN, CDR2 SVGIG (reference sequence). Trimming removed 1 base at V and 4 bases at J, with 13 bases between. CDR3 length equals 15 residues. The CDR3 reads CAWSEWAVSNEKLFF. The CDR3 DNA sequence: TGTGCCTGGAGTGAATGGGCGGTTAGTAATGAAAAACTGTTTTTT.

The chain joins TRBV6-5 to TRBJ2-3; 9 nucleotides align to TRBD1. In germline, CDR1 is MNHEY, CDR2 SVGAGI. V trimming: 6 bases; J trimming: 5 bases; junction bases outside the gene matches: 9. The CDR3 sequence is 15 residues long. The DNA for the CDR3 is TGTGCCAGCAGGCTACAGGGGGCAGGTATAGATACGCAGTATTTT. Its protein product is CASRLQGAGIDTQYF.